This section outlines one T cell receptor (beta chain) sequence together with its context. This entry is derived from a study of blood T cell repertoires in COVID-19. For the study at large: Sites in the United States, Italy and Spain provided acute and convalescent COVID-19 samples. The cDNA or gDNA used as material had been derived from T cells, B-cell-depleted T cells, or PBMCs.

Original processing notes: The authors estimated nucleated cell counts from reference gene primer amplification. Profiling relied on immunoSEQ multiplex PCR, and the TCRdb table lists in-frame clones only, not all of them. V and J calls plus clone size are reproduced from that table; the DNA served to infer D and trimming. Of fewer than 55,000 clones listed, roughly 88% are singletons. Germline loops: CDR1 LGHNA, CDR2 YNFKEQ. The CDR3 covers 16 residues. Germline trimming cut 4 bases from V and 1 base from J; bases unmatched to any gene: 10. The sample comprised peripheral blood. The clonotype comes from a woman in her fifties or sixties with acute or convalescent COVID-19. The V gene is TRBV4-2, the J gene TRBJ2-7; the match to TRBD2 covers 7 bases. This CDR3 reads CASSPLLARTSYEQYF. Here the CDR3 DNA reads TGTGCCAGCAGCCCTTTACTAGCGAGAACGTCCTACGAGCAGTACTTC.